A selection of T cell receptor beta chains follows, all from one sample in a study of PD-1 blockade in classical Hodgkin lymphoma. Sequenced by immunoSEQ multiplex PCR; TCRdb stores in-frame clones only, minus some. The repertoire holds around 16,000 clones, with about 86% as singletons. Sequenced input: CD4+ T cells from blood. Receptors were obtained from a human donor with classical Hodgkin lymphoma. The CDR3 runs from the conserved cysteine through the conserved F or W. The order of the fields is J gene, clone size, V gene, D gene, CDR3 protein, CDR3 DNA. D genes are given only for firm matches. Clone size, where shown, is once, few, many, or a class for clones that have expanded.

TRBJ1-1	NA	TRBV19	TRBD1	CASSMLQGGNTEAFF	TGTGCCAGTAGCATGCTACAGGGGGGGAACACTGAAGCTTTCTTT
TRBJ2-3	NA	TRBV4-3	NA	CASSQSWGGTGDTQYF	TGCGCCAGCAGCCAATCCTGGGGCGGGACGGGAGATACGCAGTATTTT
TRBJ2-2	NA	TRBV11-3	NA	CASSLGREKRNTGELFF	TGTGCCAGCAGCTTAGGGCGGGAAAAAAGGAACACCGGGGAGCTGTTTTTT
TRBJ1-2	NA	TRBV2	TRBD1	CASSGQGLYGYTF	TGTGCCAGCAGCGGACAGGGGCTCTATGGCTACACCTTC
TRBJ1-1	NA	TRBV6-5	NA	CASSPRGVMNTEAFF	TGTGCCAGCAGTCCGCGAGGAGTCATGAACACTGAAGCTTTCTTT
TRBJ1-4	NA	TRBV28	NA	CASSTQIRGAATNEKLFF	TGTGCCAGCAGTACACAAATCCGGGGAGCAGCAACTAATGAAAAACTGTTTTTT
TRBJ2-5	NA	TRBV5-1	TRBD2	CASRELAGDQETQYF	TGCGCCAGCCGAGAGCTAGCGGGAGACCAAGAGACCCAGTACTTC
TRBJ1-3	NA	TRBV6-6	NA	CASSQASYGNTIYF	TGTGCCAGCAGTCAAGCCAGTTATGGAAACACCATATATTTT
TRBJ1-1	NA	TRBV20-1	NA	CSAMGDTEAFF	TGCAGTGCCATGGGGGACACTGAAGCTTTCTTT
TRBJ2-3	NA	TRBV9	NA	CASSAGPFSTDTQYF	TGTGCCAGCAGCGCAGGACCTTTTAGCACAGATACGCAGTATTTT
TRBJ2-5	NA	TRBV9	NA	CASSSEVTLGTQYF	TGTGCCAGCAGCTCCGAGGTAACCCTGGGGACCCAGTACTTC
TRBJ1-1	NA	TRBV19	NA	CASSRQGGEAFF	TGTGCCAGTAGTCGCCAGGGCGGTGAAGCTTTCTTT
TRBJ1-1	NA	TRBV5-1	NA	CASSLAIGGTEAFF	TGCGCCAGCAGCTTGGCCATTGGGGGGACTGAAGCTTTCTTT
TRBJ2-1	NA	TRBV21-1	NA	CASSIQGQGGLVEQFF	TGTGCCAGCAGCATACAGGGACAGGGGGGATTAGTTGAGCAGTTCTTC
TRBJ2-7	NA	TRBV29-1	TRBD1	CSGGQGAGSSEQYF	TGCAGCGGTGGGCAGGGGGCGGGTAGTAGCGAGCAGTACTTC
TRBJ1-2	NA	TRBV2	NA	CASSEPGTYGYTF	TGTGCCAGCAGTGAACCAGGGACTTATGGCTACACCTTC
TRBJ2-7	NA	TRBV6-6	TRBD2	CASSSRAGGTYEQYF	TGTGCCAGCAGTTCCCGAGCGGGGGGGACCTACGAGCAGTACTTC
TRBJ2-7	NA	TRBV5-1	TRBD2	CASSLELASYEQYF	TGCGCCAGCAGCTTGGAACTAGCGAGCTACGAGCAGTACTTC
TRBJ2-1	few	TRBV19	TRBD1	CASTKQGNEQFF	TGTGCCAGTACCAAACAGGGGAATGAGCAGTTCTTC
TRBJ2-3	NA	TRBV25-1	TRBD1	CASSDWTGGRDTQYF	TGTGCCAGCAGTGATTGGACAGGGGGCAGGGATACGCAGTATTTT
TRBJ1-1	NA	TRBV5-8	NA	CASSHLGLNTEAFF	TGTGCCAGCAGCCACCTAGGCCTGAACACTGAAGCTTTCTTT
TRBJ1-2	NA	TRBV7-2	TRBD1	CASSPTGVNYGYTF	TGTGCCAGCAGTCCTACAGGGGTCAACTATGGCTACACCTTC
TRBJ2-7	once	TRBV6-6	NA	CASSYPKMDGGYEQYF	TGTGCCAGCAGTTACCCGAAGATGGACGGGGGCTACGAGCAGTACTTC
TRBJ1-1	NA	TRBV28	NA	CASSLGVQGAFF	TGTGCCAGCAGCTTGGGGGTCCAAGGAGCTTTCTTT
TRBJ1-2	few	TRBV19	NA	CASTRANYGYTF	TGTGCCAGTACGAGGGCGAACTATGGCTACACCTTC
TRBJ1-2	NA	TRBV10-2	NA	CASSESIGDANYGYTF	TGCGCCAGCAGTGAGTCGATTGGGGATGCTAACTATGGCTACACCTTC
TRBJ1-1	NA	TRBV5-1	NA	CASSFLGQLNTEAFF	TGCGCCAGCAGCTTCCTCGGACAGTTGAACACTGAAGCTTTCTTT